This T cell receptor (beta chain) was sequenced for a study of blood T cell repertoires in COVID-19. Study background: From the United States, Italy and Spain came samples of acute and convalescent COVID-19. The cDNA or gDNA used as material had been derived from T cells, B-cell-depleted T cells, or PBMCs.

Recovered status applied to Cohort 3 donors who had two consecutive negative PCRs. It also applied to those with clearance or with symptom resolution. This CDR3 is 18 amino acids long. V was clipped by 5 bases and J by 3 bases, with 25 bases between them. Germline V lookup: CDR1 LNHDA, CDR2 SQIVND (reference sequence). Study processing details: The assay estimated nucleated cells by amplifying reference gene primers. TCRdb keeps only in-frame clones here, not all; method: immunoSEQ multiplex PCR. V, J and clone size were drawn from that table, and D and trimming were deduced from the DNA. In the table there are 150,000 or so clones, more than 65% of which are singletons.

Material: PBMCs or T cells enriched from blood (not recorded which). The V call is TRBV19, the J call TRBJ1-2; tentative D call: TRBD1 (6 bases). This TCR came from a man aged 60-69 years who had recovered from COVID-19. The CDR3 sequence: CASSPRDKGLLAYYGYTF. DNA for the CDR3: TGTGCCAGTAGTCCAAGGGACAAAGGTCTCCTCGCGTACTATGGCTACACCTTC.